This T cell receptor (beta chain) comes out of a study of metastatic and nonmetastatic thyroid tumors. At the level of the study: Across blood and tumor or nodule tissue, repertoires from malignant and benign thyroid patients were compared with one another. Study results and limitations: Reportedly, malignant thyroid tumors had significantly higher TCR beta diversity than benign nodules, in blood and tumor.

A word on this clone: Its specificity is not known.

Thyroid surgery had not been preceded by any treatment in any patient. Under the authors' procedure: To classify distant metastasis in papillary thyroid cancer, a model was built from CDR3 differences across clinicopathological groups. TCRdb re-called the PCR reads with MiXCR. The V and J calls and clone size come from TCRdb's table, not from the authors' own analysis. The sample has 80,000 to 85,000 clones, 9.5% to 15% seen once; the top ten hold 7% to 9%. Sequencing was carried out using tumor tissue. This TCR derives from a female donor with papillary thyroid cancer or a benign thyroid nodule (not recorded which). Some clones in this sample may be carry-over from other donors' samples.

The CDR3 protein is CSARVGHANTEAFF. The CDR3 nucleotides are TGCAGTGCTAGAGTGGGCCACGCGAACACTGAAGCTTTCTTT. The chain couples TRBV20-1 to TRBJ1-1; the D is unclear. Trimming pared 1 base from V and 1 base from J, leaving 10 bases between. The CDR3 has 14 amino acids. Germline CDR1 and CDR2: DFQATT and SNEGSKA (reference sequence).